This T cell receptor (beta chain) was obtained from a study of blood T cell repertoires in COVID-19. Across the whole study: The samples span acute and convalescent COVID-19 from the United States, Italy and Spain. T cells, B-cell-depleted T cells, or PBMCs provided the cDNA or gDNA that served as material.

The authors' processing: Cell counts per sample came from amplifying reference gene primers. The table came from immunoSEQ multiplex PCR; TCRdb's copy has only in-frame clones and leaves some out. That table gives V, J and clone size, and the DNA gave D and trimming. This table holds approximately 200,000 clones, approximately 83% found once. Per germline, CDR1 SGHTA and CDR2 FQGNSA. The CDR3 is 14 residues long. The trim removed 5 bases at V and 6 bases at J, leaving 10 bases unmatched. The genes are TRBV7-2 and TRBJ2-7; 7 bases are a match to TRBD2. This TCR derives from a man between 60 and 75 years old with acute or convalescent COVID-19. Source material: peripheral blood. The CDR3 reads CASSLSGITPEQYF. As DNA, the CDR3 is TGTGCCAGCAGCCTAAGCGGGATCACACCCGAGCAGTACTTC.